The T cell receptor (beta chain) described here comes from a study of blood T cell repertoires in COVID-19. Study as a whole: COVID-19 samples, acute and convalescent, were from the United States, Italy and Spain. T cells, B-cell-depleted T cells, or PBMCs provided the cDNA or gDNA that served as material.

Germline values: CDR1 SNHLY, CDR2 FYNNEI. The CDR3 sequence is 13 residues long. Germline trimming cut 5 bases from V and 7 bases from J; bases unmatched to any gene: 6. Seattle cases were enrolled at active infection and followed longitudinally. How the authors handled the data: From reference gene primer amplification, estimates of nucleated cell counts were derived. Clones were sequenced by immunoSEQ multiplex PCR, and TCRdb holds only the in-frame ones, with some missing. D and trimming come from the DNA, and the V and J calls and clone size come from that table. Of under 200,000 clones in the sample, approximately 85% are singletons; the top ten hold around 8%.

The sample comprised peripheral blood. The gene calls are TRBV2 and TRBJ2-3; 7 bases map to TRBD2. This receptor was taken from an older woman with COVID-19, enrolled during active disease. CDR3 loop: CASSSTSENTQYF. For the CDR3, the DNA is TGTGCCAGCAGTTCTACTAGCGAAAATACGCAGTATTTT.